This T cell receptor beta chain was sequenced for a study of cytomegalovirus exposure and HLA in healthy donors. Turning to the study itself: The roughly 120 million unique TCR beta sequences, from 150 million to 200 million T cells, were found by an earlier analysis.

This CDR3 is built from 16 residues. Germline CDR1 and CDR2: LNHDA and SQIVND (reference sequence). V was cut by 5 bases and J by 0 bases, with 17 bases left in between. Primers included in the PCR were 60 Vbeta and 13 Jbeta primers. Data came from immunoSEQ multiplex PCR; TCRdb stores just in-frame clones and leaves some out. The sample holds about 190,000 clones, just under 75% seen once. The study's findings and limits: TCR association rates varied by HLA locus in a later analysis, with DRB1 highest and HLA-C lowest. Presence/absence comparisons presumed near-even sequencing depth among donors.

For this clone: The target antigen is unknown.

This chain connects TRBV19 to TRBJ2-7; D not resolved. The sequence was obtained from a man aged 25 to 45 in good health and CMV-seropositive. Sequences were obtained from PBMCs. CDR3 loop: CASSARQRSNSYEQYF. The CDR3 nucleotides read TGTGCCAGTAGTGCTCGGCAGCGCTCCAACTCCTACGAGCAGTACTTC.